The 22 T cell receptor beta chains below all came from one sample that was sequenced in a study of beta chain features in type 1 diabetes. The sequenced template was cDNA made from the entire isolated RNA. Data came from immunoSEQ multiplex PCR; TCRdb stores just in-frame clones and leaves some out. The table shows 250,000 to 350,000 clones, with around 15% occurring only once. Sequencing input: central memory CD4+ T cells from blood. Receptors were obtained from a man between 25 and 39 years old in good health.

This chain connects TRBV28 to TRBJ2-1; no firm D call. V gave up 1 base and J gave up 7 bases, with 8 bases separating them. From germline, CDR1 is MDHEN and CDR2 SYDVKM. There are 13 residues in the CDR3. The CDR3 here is CASSLSKPNEQFF. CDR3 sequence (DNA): TGTGCCAGCAGTTTATCAAAGCCGAATGAGCAGTTCTTC.

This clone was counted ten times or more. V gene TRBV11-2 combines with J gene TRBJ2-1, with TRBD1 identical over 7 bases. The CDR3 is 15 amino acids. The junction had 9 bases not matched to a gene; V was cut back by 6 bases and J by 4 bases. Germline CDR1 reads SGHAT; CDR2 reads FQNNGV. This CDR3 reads CASRSAGTAYNEQFF. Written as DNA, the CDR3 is TGTGCCAGCAGATCCGCCGGGACAGCATACAATGAGCAGTTCTTC.

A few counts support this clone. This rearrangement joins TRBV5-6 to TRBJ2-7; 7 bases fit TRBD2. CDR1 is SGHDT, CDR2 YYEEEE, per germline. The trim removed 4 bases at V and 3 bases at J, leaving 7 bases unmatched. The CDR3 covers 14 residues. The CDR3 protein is CASSRRGDLYEQYF. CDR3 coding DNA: TGTGCCAGCAGCCGACGGGGGGACCTCTACGAGCAGTACTTC.

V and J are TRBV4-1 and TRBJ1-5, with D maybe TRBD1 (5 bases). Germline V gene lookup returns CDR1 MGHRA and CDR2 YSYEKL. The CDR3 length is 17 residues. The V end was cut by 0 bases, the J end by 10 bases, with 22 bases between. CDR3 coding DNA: TGCGCCAGCAGCCAAGAGGGGCGTGTAAGGGCAAACGATCCCCAGCATTTT. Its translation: CASSQEGRVRANDPQHF.

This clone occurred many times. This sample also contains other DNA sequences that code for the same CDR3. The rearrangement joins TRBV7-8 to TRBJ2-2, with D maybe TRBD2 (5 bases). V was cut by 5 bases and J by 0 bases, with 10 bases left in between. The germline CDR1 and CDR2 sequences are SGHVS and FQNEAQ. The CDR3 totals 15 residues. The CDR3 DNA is TGTGCCAGCAGCAGGACTGGGGCGAACACCGGGGAGCTGTTTTTT. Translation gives CASSRTGANTGELFF.

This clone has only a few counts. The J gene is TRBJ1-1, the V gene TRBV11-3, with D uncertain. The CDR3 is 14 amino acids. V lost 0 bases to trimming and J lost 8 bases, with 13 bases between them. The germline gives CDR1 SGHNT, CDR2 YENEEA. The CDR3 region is CASSLDRPGSEAFF. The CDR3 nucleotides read TGTGCCAGCAGCTTAGATCGGCCGGGGAGCGAAGCTTTCTTT.

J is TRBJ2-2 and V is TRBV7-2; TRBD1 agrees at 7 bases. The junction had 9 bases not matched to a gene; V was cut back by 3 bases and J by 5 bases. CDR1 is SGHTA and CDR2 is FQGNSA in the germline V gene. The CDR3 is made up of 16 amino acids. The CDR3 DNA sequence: TGTGCCAGCAGCTTGACACAGGGGACGGGGACCGGGGAGCTGTTTTTT. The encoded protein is CASSLTQGTGTGELFF.

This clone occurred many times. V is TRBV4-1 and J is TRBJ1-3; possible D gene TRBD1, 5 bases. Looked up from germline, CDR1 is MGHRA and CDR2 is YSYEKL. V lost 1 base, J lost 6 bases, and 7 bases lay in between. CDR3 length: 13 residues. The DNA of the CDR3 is TGCGCCAGCAGCCAAGGAGGGGAAAACACCATATATTTT. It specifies CASSQGGENTIYF.

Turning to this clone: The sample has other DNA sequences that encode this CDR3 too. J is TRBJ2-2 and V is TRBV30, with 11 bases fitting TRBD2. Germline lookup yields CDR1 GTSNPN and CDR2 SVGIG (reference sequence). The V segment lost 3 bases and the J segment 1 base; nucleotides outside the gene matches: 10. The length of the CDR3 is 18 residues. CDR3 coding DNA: TGTGCCTGGAGACCACTAGCGGGAGTATTGCGGAACACCGGGGAGCTGTTTTTT. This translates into CAWRPLAGVLRNTGELFF. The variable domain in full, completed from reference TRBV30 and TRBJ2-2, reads SQTIHQWPATLVQPVGSPLSLECTVEGTSNPNLYWYRQAAGRGLQLLFYSVGIGQISSEVPQNLSASRPQDRQFILSSKKLLLSDSGFYLCAWRPLAGVLRNTGELFFGEGSRLTVL.

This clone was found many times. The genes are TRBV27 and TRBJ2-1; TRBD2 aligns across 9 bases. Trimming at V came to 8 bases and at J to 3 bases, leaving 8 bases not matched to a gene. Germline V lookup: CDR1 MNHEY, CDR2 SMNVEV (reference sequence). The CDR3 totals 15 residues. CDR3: CASHEGLALYNEQFF. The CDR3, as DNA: TGTGCCAGCCACGAAGGACTAGCGCTCTACAATGAGCAGTTCTTC.

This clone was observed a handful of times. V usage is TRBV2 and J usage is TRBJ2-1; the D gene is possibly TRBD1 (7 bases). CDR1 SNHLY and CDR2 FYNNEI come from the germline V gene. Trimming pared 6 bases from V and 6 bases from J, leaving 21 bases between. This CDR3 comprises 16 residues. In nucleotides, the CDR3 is TGTGCCAGCAGCCGGGTAGGGGGCGGGACCGCCAATGAGCAGTTCTTC. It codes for CASSRVGGGTANEQFF.

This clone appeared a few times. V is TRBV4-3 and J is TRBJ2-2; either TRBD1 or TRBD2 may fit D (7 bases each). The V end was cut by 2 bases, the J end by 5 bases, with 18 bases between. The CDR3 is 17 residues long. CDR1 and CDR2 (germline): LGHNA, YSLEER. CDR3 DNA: TGCGCCAGCAGCCAAATCAGCCTGCAGGGGGGGACCGGGGAGCTGTTTTTT. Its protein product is CASSQISLQGGTGELFF.

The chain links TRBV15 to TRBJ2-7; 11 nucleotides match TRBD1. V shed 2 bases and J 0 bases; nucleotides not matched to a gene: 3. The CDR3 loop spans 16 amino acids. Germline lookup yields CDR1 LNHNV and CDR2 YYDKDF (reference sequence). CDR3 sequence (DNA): TGTGCCACCAGCAGATCGGACAGGGGGCTCTCCTACGAGCAGTACGTC. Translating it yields CATSRSDRGLSYEQYV.

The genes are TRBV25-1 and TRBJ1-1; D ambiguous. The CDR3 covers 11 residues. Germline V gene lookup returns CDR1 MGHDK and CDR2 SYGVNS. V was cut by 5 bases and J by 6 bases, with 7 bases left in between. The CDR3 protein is CASSLQAEAFF. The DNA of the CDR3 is TGTGCCAGCAGTCTCCAAGCTGAAGCTTTCTTT.

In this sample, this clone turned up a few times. The CDR3 protein is CASSSTSRFPTGELFF. The CDR3 DNA sequence: TGTGCCAGCAGCTCGACTAGTCGGTTTCCCACCGGGGAGCTGTTTTTT. The chain uses TRBV11-2 and TRBJ2-2, with D perhaps matching TRBD2 (6 bases). The CDR3 is 16 residues long. The V gene's germline CDR1 is SGHAT and CDR2 FQNNGV. Trimming stripped 4 bases from V and 4 bases from J, with 16 bases between.

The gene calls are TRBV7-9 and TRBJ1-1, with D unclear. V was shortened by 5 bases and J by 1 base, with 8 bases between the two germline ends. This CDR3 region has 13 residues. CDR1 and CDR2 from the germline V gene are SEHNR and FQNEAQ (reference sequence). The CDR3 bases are TGTGCCAGCAGCGCTTGGCAGAACACTGAAGCTTTCTTT. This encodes CASSAWQNTEAFF.

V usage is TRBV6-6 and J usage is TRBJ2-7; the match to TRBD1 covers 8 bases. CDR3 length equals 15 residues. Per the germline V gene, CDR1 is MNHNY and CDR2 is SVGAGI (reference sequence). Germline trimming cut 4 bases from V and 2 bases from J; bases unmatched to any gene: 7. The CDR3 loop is CASSSQGQGTYEQYF. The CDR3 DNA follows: TGTGCCAGCAGTTCCCAAGGACAGGGTACCTACGAGCAGTACTTC.

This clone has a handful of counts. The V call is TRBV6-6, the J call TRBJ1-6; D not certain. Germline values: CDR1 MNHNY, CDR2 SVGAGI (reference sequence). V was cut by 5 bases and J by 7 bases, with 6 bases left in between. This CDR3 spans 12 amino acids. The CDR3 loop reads CASSPGNSPLHF. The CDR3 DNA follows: TGTGCCAGCAGTCCTGGAAATTCACCCCTCCACTTT.

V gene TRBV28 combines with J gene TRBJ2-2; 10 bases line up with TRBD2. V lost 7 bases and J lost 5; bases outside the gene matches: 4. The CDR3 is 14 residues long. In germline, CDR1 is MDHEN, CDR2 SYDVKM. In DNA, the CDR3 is TGTGCCAGCATCGGGACTAGCGAAACCGGGGAGCTGTTTTTT. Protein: CASIGTSETGELFF.

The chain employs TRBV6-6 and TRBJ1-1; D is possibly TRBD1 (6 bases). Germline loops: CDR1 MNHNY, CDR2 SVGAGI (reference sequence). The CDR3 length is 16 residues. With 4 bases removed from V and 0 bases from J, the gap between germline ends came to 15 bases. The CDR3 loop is CASSSGDTNLNTEAFF. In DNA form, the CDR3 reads TGTGCCAGCAGTTCGGGGGACACGAACTTGAACACTGAAGCTTTCTTT.

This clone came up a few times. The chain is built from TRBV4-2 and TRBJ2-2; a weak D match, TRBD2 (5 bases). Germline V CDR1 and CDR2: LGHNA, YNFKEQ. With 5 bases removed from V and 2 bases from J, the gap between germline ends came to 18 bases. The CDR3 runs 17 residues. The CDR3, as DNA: TGTGCCAGCAGCAGAGCGGCCCCGGACTTAAACACCGGGGAGCTGTTTTTT. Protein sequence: CASSRAAPDLNTGELFF.

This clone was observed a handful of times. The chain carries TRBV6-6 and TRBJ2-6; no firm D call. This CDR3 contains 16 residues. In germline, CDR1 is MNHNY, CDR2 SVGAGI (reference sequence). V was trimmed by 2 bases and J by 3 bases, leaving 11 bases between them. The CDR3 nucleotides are TGTGCCAGCAGTTACGGGGATTTAGGTGGGGCCAACGTCCTGACTTTC. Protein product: CASSYGDLGGANVLTF.